These 10 T cell receptor beta chains originate from one sample sequenced in a study of shared clonotypes between healthy human individuals. Assay: immunoSEQ multiplex PCR; the TCRdb copy retains only in-frame clones and omits some. The top ten hold 0.4% to 0.55% of the sample, which has some 1,100,000 clones, approximately 80% seen once. Material for sequencing was memory CD4+ T cells from PBMCs. Subset denoted: CD45RA-negative fraction. The source of these receptors is a man younger than 35 in good health. Some clones in this sample may be carry-over from other donors' samples.

The rearrangement uses TRBV6-6 and TRBJ2-1, with 7 nucleotides matching TRBD2. CDR1 MNHNY and CDR2 SVGAGI come from the germline V gene (reference sequence). The ends lost 6 bases at V and 2 bases at J; junction bases unmatched: 10. The CDR3 spans 16 residues. CDR3: CASRSRLAEAYNEQFF. CDR3 DNA: TGTGCCAGCAGATCCCGACTAGCCGAGGCCTACAATGAGCAGTTCTTC.

Only one count was recorded for this clone. J is TRBJ2-3 and V is TRBV7-2, with a weak D call TRBD1 (6 bases). The CDR3 consists of 13 residues. V shed 4 bases and J shed 1 base, with 6 bases lying between them. Germline CDR1 is SGHTA and CDR2 is FQGNSA. CDR3 residues: CASSSGGTDTQYF. CDR3 in DNA: TGTGCCAGCAGCTCAGGGGGCACAGATACGCAGTATTTT.

This chain connects TRBV28 to TRBJ2-7; 8 bases are a match to TRBD1. Losses at the gene ends were 6 bases for V and 3 bases for J; bases not matched to a gene: 10. Germline lookup yields CDR1 MDHEN and CDR2 SYDVKM. This CDR3 spans 15 amino acids. The DNA of the CDR3 is TGTGCCAGCAGACCCCGCGGGACAGGTTTCTACGAGCAGTACTTC. Amino acid sequence: CASRPRGTGFYEQYF. Complete variable domain (other parts from reference TRBV28 and TRBJ2-7): DVKVTQSSRYLVKRTGEKVFLECVQDMDHENMFWYRQDPGLGLRLIYFSYDVKMKEKGDIPEGYSVSREKKERFSLILESASTNQTSMYLCASRPRGTGFYEQYFGPGTRLTVT.

This clone has more than one count but fewer than ten. The chain employs TRBV10-2 and TRBJ1-4; 8 nucleotides agree with TRBD1. The J segment lost 8 bases and the V segment lost 6 bases, leaving 11 bases of the junction unmatched. There are 15 residues in the CDR3. From germline, CDR1 is WSHSY and CDR2 SAAADI. CDR3 coding DNA: TGCGCCAGCAGCAGTAGACAGGGGTTGGGGGAAAAACTGTTTTTT. This gives the protein CASSSRQGLGEKLFF.

The chain links TRBV6-5 to TRBJ1-1; 7 bases match TRBD1. Trimming removed 6 bases from V and 6 bases from J; junction bases left unmatched: 10. Looked up from germline, CDR1 is MNHEY and CDR2 is SVGAGI. This CDR3 has 14 amino acids. CDR3 protein: CASSPRGGRAEAFF. For the CDR3, the DNA is TGTGCCAGCAGCCCCCGAGGGGGCAGGGCTGAAGCTTTCTTT.

The genes are TRBV18 and TRBJ2-1; D unclear. The CDR3 covers 16 residues. Germline V gene data show CDR1 as KGHSH and CDR2 as LQKENI. V dropped 1 base and J dropped 6 bases, with 16 bases sitting between them. CDR3 bases: TGTGCCAGCTCACCACTCGGACCGGACCTCGCCAATGAGCAGTTCTTC. Protein: CASSPLGPDLANEQFF.

Only one count was recorded for this clone. V usage is TRBV4-3 and J usage is TRBJ1-3, with D possibly being TRBD1 (5 bases). Germline values: CDR1 LGHNA, CDR2 YSLEER. The CDR3 has 16 amino acids. The germline V and J ends were trimmed by 1 base and 4 bases, with 14 bases remaining between them. CDR3 sequence: CASSQGARALGNTIYF. The CDR3 DNA reads TGCGCCAGCAGCCAAGGGGCCAGGGCCCTGGGAAACACCATATATTTT.

The chain employs TRBV6-1 and TRBJ2-6; no reliable D call. The CDR3 spans 14 residues. Trimming removed 2 bases from V and 1 base from J, with 3 bases in between. Germline assignment: CDR1 MNHNS and CDR2 SASEGT. The CDR3 loop is CASSERSGANVLTF. CDR3 sequence (DNA): TGTGCCAGCAGTGAAAGATCTGGGGCCAACGTCCTGACTTTC.

This clone appeared a single time. The J gene is TRBJ2-7, the V gene TRBV6-5; 8 bases map to TRBD1. From germline, CDR1 is MNHEY and CDR2 SVGAGI. The junction had 8 bases not matched to a gene; V was cut back by 7 bases and J by 6 bases. The CDR3 consists of 13 residues. The CDR3 nucleotides are TGTGCCAGCACCTCAGGACAGGGACGCGAGCAGTACTTC. Translating it yields CASTSGQGREQYF.

This rearrangement joins TRBV2 to TRBJ1-5, with 8 bases aligning to TRBD1. This CDR3 has 17 amino acids. Germline CDR1 SNHLY, CDR2 FYNNEI. V lost 3 bases and J lost 7; bases outside the gene matches: 14. The CDR3 DNA follows: TGTGCCAGCAGTGATCGACAGGGGACGGCCAATGCACAGCCCCAGCATTTT. Translating it yields CASSDRQGTANAQPQHF.